This T cell receptor (beta chain) comes out of a study of T cells in Graves' hyperthyroidism and ophthalmopathy. In regard to this clonotype: Antigen unknown.

Exclusion followed for patients with uncontrolled infection, other autoimmune disease, pregnancy or lactation. For the diagnoses, clinical symptoms, serum thyroxine and TRAb, thyroid ultrasound and orbital computed tomography were used. Cells are PBMCs isolated from roughly 9.3 ml of fresh blood. Study-wide findings and caveats: Ophthalmopathy could be told apart from stable hyperthyroidism with a 13 V-J model.

CDR1 and CDR2 from the germline V gene are SEHNR and FQNEAQ (reference sequence). V shed 5 bases and J shed 16 bases, with 20 bases lying between them. This CDR3 has 13 amino acids. Using RNA transcripts as the source, TCR beta CDR3 regions were amplified. A set of HTBI primers served as the primers for a first-round RT-PCR of the TCR CDR3. Each CDR3 protein gets one entry after TCRdb re-called the multiplex PCR reads with MiXCR. This sample yields 600,000 or so distinct CDR3 sequences, of which about 14% are seen a single time; under 15% belongs to the top ten. The TCR originated in a woman aged 50 to 60 with Graves' ophthalmopathy. J is TRBJ2-2 and V is TRBV7-9; D may be TRBD1 (6 bases). Sequenced material: blood. Written as DNA, the CDR3 is TGTGCCAGCAGCGCCCGGACAGTTAATCCCTGGTTTTTT. Its translation: CASSARTVNPWFF. Filled out from reference TRBV7-9 and TRBJ2-2, the complete variable domain reads DTGVSQNPRHKITKRGQNVTFRCDPISEHNRLYWYRQTLGQGPEFLTYFQNEAQLEKSRLLSDRFSAERPKGSFSTLEIQRTEQGDSAMYLCASSARTVNPWFFGEGSRLTVL.